The rows below give T cell receptor beta chains drawn from one sample of a study of T-cell memory formation after mild COVID-19. TCRdb independently ran MiXCR on the 5' RACE reads; one entry per CDR3 protein. The sample includes 390,000 or so distinct CDR3 sequences, approximately 16% of them seen just once. Sequenced: PBMCs or a T cell subset sorted from them (not recorded which). The receptors derive from a man aged 18 to 35 who had mild COVID-19 (a few samples of this study predate the infection). Cell type and time point are not known. Both conserved end residues are part of each CDR3. Fields, in order: V gene, J gene, clone size, D gene, CDR3 DNA, CDR3 protein. The D gene is left open where the match is weak. The size field is filled for only some rows; it gives once, few, many or a size class.

TRBV6-1	TRBJ1-1	.	TRBD1	TGTGCCAGCAGGACAGGGGAGTACACTGAAGCTTTCTTT	CASRTGEYTEAFF
TRBV6-5	TRBJ1-2	.	TRBD1	TGTGCCAGCAGTCTGGGACAGGGCAGTGGCTACACCTTC	CASSLGQGSGYTF
TRBV20-1	TRBJ1-1	few	TRBD1	TGCAGTGCTAGAGCCCGGGACGGACAGGGCACTGAAGCTTTCTTT	CSARARDGQGTEAFF
TRBV11-2	TRBJ2-1	.	.	TGTGCCAGCAGCCCCGAGGGGGCCTACAATGAGCAGTTCTTC	CASSPEGAYNEQFF
TRBV10-3	TRBJ2-5	few	.	TGTGCCATCAGTGGTGGCCTACAAGAGACCCAGTACTTC	CAISGGLQETQYF
TRBV6-4	TRBJ1-6	few	.	TGTGCCAGCCAGAGGGACGAAACACCCCTCCACTTT	CASQRDETPLHF
TRBV7-9	TRBJ1-4	.	TRBD1	TGTGCCAGCAGCTTAGCGGGGACGACAGGGCTGGGAAAACTGTTTTTT	CASSLAGTTGLGKLFF
TRBV15	TRBJ2-3	.	TRBD2	TGTGCCACCAGCTTTTGGGGGGCCGGGACTAGCGGCACAGATACGCAGTATTTT	CATSFWGAGTSGTDTQYF
TRBV5-1	TRBJ2-5	.	.	TGCGCCAGCAGCTTGGACTACCTCCTTCAAGAGACCCAGTACTTC	CASSLDYLLQETQYF
TRBV19	TRBJ2-1	.	.	TGTGCCAGTAGTATAGATCGCCAGGGGTCGAATGAGCAGTTCTTC	CASSIDRQGSNEQFF
TRBV6-1	TRBJ1-1	few	.	TGTGCCAGCAGGTTCGGGAACACTGAAGCTTTCTTT	CASRFGNTEAFF
TRBV7-9	TRBJ2-7	.	.	TGTGCCAGCAGCCCTCAAACCCCTTACGAGCAGTACTTC	CASSPQTPYEQYF
TRBV4-1	TRBJ1-5	.	.	TGCGCCAGCAGCCAAGAGTGGAATAGCAATCAGCCCCAGCATTTT	CASSQEWNSNQPQHF
TRBV11-2	TRBJ1-1	.	.	TGTGCCAGCAGCCACGGTGGGCGAGTGAACACTGAAGCTTTCTTT	CASSHGGRVNTEAFF
TRBV7-9	TRBJ2-3	few	.	TGTGCCAGCAGCTTAGCGACCCCGGCGGTGGATACGCAGTATTTT	CASSLATPAVDTQYF
TRBV20-1	TRBJ2-3	.	.	TGCAGTGCTAGAGTTGATCTAGGTACGCAGTATTTT	CSARVDLGTQYF
TRBV7-9	TRBJ2-5	few	TRBD2	TGTGCCAGCAGTCACGAAAGAATTCGGGGGGGAGGAGAGACCCAGTACTTC	CASSHERIRGGGETQYF
TRBV6-5	TRBJ1-2	few	.	TGTGCCAGCAGAAACCTGGGGGCACACCCCGGTTCTAACTATGGCTACACCTTC	CASRNLGAHPGSNYGYTF
TRBV18	TRBJ2-7	.	.	TGTGCCAGCTCACCGGCGTCGGGATACTCCTACGAGCAGTACTTC	CASSPASGYSYEQYF
TRBV20-1	TRBJ2-1	many	TRBD2	TGCAGTGCTAGCGTCTTAGCGGGGGCCTCCTACAATGAGCAGTTCTTC	CSASVLAGASYNEQFF
TRBV19	TRBJ1-1	.	.	TGTGCCAGTAGTATGGTCGACAGGCGGAACACTGAAGCTTTCTTT	CASSMVDRRNTEAFF
TRBV5-5	TRBJ2-3	few	.	TGTGCCAGCAGCGTAGGGGGGGCCGAGGATACGCAGTATTTT	CASSVGGAEDTQYF
TRBV27	TRBJ2-5	few	.	TGTGCCAGCAGCACGACCACCGAAGAGACCCAGTACTTC	CASSTTTEETQYF
TRBV29-1	TRBJ1-2	few	TRBD1	TGCAGCGTTACAGGGGAACGGGGCTACACCTTC	CSVTGERGYTF
TRBV27	TRBJ1-1	.	.	TGTGCCAGCACCTCTGGGTCGGGGCGGACTGAAGCTTTCTTT	CASTSGSGRTEAFF
TRBV28	TRBJ1-2	few	.	TGTGCCAGCAGTTTTTTTACTAACTATGGCTACACCTTC	CASSFFTNYGYTF
TRBV7-2	TRBJ1-5	few	.	TGTGCCAGCAGCTTAGGAGAGGGCCCGCGGCCCCAGCATTTT	CASSLGEGPRPQHF
TRBV9	TRBJ2-3	.	.	TGTGCCAGCAGCTTACTGCAGGGGAGAAGCACAGATACGCAGTATTTT	CASSLLQGRSTDTQYF
TRBV6-5	TRBJ2-5	few	.	TGTGCCAGCAGTTACCAGATCGGACAGAAAGAGACCCAGTACTTC	CASSYQIGQKETQYF
TRBV3-1	TRBJ1-2	once	.	TGTGCCAGCAGCCTGCCGGGACAAGACTATGGCTACACCTTC	CASSLPGQDYGYTF
TRBV20-1	TRBJ1-5	.	.	TGCAGTGCTAGCCGGGACATCAATCAGCCCCAGCATTTT	CSASRDINQPQHF
TRBV7-9	TRBJ2-1	once	TRBD1	TGTGCCAGCAGCTCAGAGGGGGCGGATGAGCAGTTCTTC	CASSSEGADEQFF
TRBV18	TRBJ2-5	.	TRBD1	TGTGCCAGCTCACCTCCGACAGGGCTAGAGACCCAGTACTTC	CASSPPTGLETQYF
TRBV5-1	TRBJ2-3	.	.	TGCGCCAGCAGCTTGATAGGGGGAGAGGATACGCAGTATTTT	CASSLIGGEDTQYF
TRBV6-5	TRBJ2-2	few	TRBD1	TGTGCCAGCAGTTCCTTCGGACAGGGGGATACCGGGGAGCTGTTTTTT	CASSSFGQGDTGELFF
TRBV28	TRBJ1-6	.	.	TGTGCCAGTGATACCAGATCCCAGAATTCAGCCCTCCACTTT	CASDTRSQNSALHF
TRBV16	TRBJ2-7	few	.	TGTGCCAGCAGCCAATCTAAAGGGGGCTACGAGCAGTACTTC	CASSQSKGGYEQYF
TRBV12-3/TRBV12-4	TRBJ1-2	.	.	TGTGCCAGCAGTGGGGGACTACCGAGGGGCTATGGCTACACCTTC	CASSGGLPRGYGYTF
TRBV6-1	TRBJ1-2	.	.	TGTGCCAGCAGTGAAGTTGGTGGCTACACCTTC	CASSEVGGYTF
TRBV7-3	TRBJ2-5	.	.	TGTGCCAGCAGCCGACGGGGGCGGGAGACCCAGTACTTC	CASSRRGRETQYF
TRBV27	TRBJ1-5	.	.	TGTGCCAGCAGTTTACGTAGGGAGACTAATCAGCCCCAGCATTTT	CASSLRRETNQPQHF
TRBV6-5	TRBJ2-3	few	TRBD1	TGTGCCAGCAGACAGGGACAGGGGACAGATACGCAGTATTTT	CASRQGQGTDTQYF
TRBV7-8	TRBJ1-2	few	.	TGTGCCAGCAGCTTAGGTGACGGACCCTATGTTGGCTACACCTTC	CASSLGDGPYVGYTF
TRBV5-6	TRBJ2-2	.	.	TGTGCCAGCAGCTTGGGGAGTCCCGGGGAGCTGTTTTTT	CASSLGSPGELFF
TRBV6-2/TRBV6-3	TRBJ2-5	.	.	TGTGCCAGCAGGAGGGGGGGACCCAAGGAGACCCAGTACTTC	CASRRGGPKETQYF
TRBV7-2	TRBJ2-5	.	.	TGTGCCAGCAGCTCCCGACAGATGCAAGAGACCCAGTACTTC	CASSSRQMQETQYF
TRBV7-2	TRBJ1-5	few	.	TGTGCCAGCAGCTTAGTCCGGCGGGAGCCCCAGCATTTT	CASSLVRREPQHF
TRBV6-5	TRBJ1-1	few	.	TGTGCCAGCAGATGGGGAGGGGAACTCGCTGAAGCTTTCTTT	CASRWGGELAEAFF
TRBV5-1	TRBJ2-7	few	.	TGCGCCAGCAGCTTGGGAAGGGACAACGAGCAGTACTTC	CASSLGRDNEQYF